Only a few counts were recorded for the clone carrying this T cell receptor (beta chain). Its antigen is unknown. This entry belongs to a study of T cell repertoires in cytomegalovirus infection. Study in general: Recently identified HLA-C-restricted CMV epitopes were used, and well-studied HLA-B-restricted CMV epitopes were used as well. Both CMV infection and a matching HLA type were indicated by public TCR beta signatures. Study-level findings and limits: In two of eight donors, the top clonotype was HLA-C-restricted CMV-specific. Summed frequency of public TCR beta families distinguished CMV carriers with the relevant HLA.

The CDR3 consists of 12 residues. Trimming removed 11 bases at V and 4 bases at J, with 12 bases between. MiXCR, applied by TCRdb to the reads, yields one record per CDR3 protein. Here the sample spans approximately 990,000 distinct CDR3 sequences, approximately 32% being singletons. The source was cultured CD8+ T cells from PBMCs, collected from culture after CMV antigen stimulation. This TCR derives from a human donor in good health (CMV status not recorded). Some clones in this sample may be carry-over from other donors' samples. The chain couples TRBV12-3 or TRBV12-4 to TRBJ2-1; no firm D call. The chain's CDR3 is CASGLVYNEQFF. CDR3 DNA sequence: TGTGCCTCCGGCCTGGTATACAATGAGCAGTTCTTC.